These 10 T cell receptor beta chains were all obtained from the same sample, sequenced in a study of cytomegalovirus exposure and HLA in healthy donors. Both 60 Vbeta primers and 13 Jbeta primers went into the PCR. Sequencing was performed with immunoSEQ multiplex PCR; in TCRdb, only in-frame clones are kept and a portion is missing. In the table there are roughly 140,000 clones, around 83% of which are singletons. Sequences were obtained from PBMCs. These receptor sequences come from a woman between 18 and 29 years old in good health and CMV-seronegative.

The CDR3 is CASSSGMGLVYEQYF. CDR3 DNA sequence: TGTGCCAGCAGCTCGGGTATGGGACTCGTCTACGAGCAGTACTTC. The V gene is TRBV7-3, the J gene TRBJ2-7; tentatively, D is TRBD2 (6 bases). Germline CDR1 SGHTA, CDR2 FQGTGA. The germline V and J ends were trimmed by 4 bases and 3 bases, with 16 bases remaining between them. CDR3 length equals 15 residues.

DNA for the CDR3: TGTGCCACTTTTAGCTCGGGTGGCTACACCTTC. It yields the protein CATFSSGGYTF. This sequence joins TRBV28 and TRBJ1-2; D is unresolved. This CDR3 region has 11 residues. Trimming shortened V by 10 bases and J by 7 bases, and 13 bases separated the two germline ends. Looked up from germline, CDR1 is MDHEN and CDR2 is SYDVKM.

The CDR3 spells CSVARPRGAGAYEQYF. CDR3 in DNA: TGCAGCGTCGCAAGGCCTCGCGGGGCGGGGGCCTACGAGCAGTACTTC. This rearrangement joins TRBV29-1 to TRBJ2-7; the match to TRBD2 covers 7 bases. The V gene end was trimmed by 6 bases and the J gene end by 2 bases; junction bases not matched to a gene: 16. The CDR3 spans 16 residues. Looked up from germline, CDR1 is SQVTM and CDR2 is ANQGSEA.

V is TRBV25-1 and J is TRBJ2-7; D is perhaps TRBD2 (6 bases). The germline V gene encodes CDR1 MGHDK and CDR2 SYGVNS. The ends were cut back, 4 bases at V and 0 bases at J, with 10 bases in the middle. This CDR3 region has 14 residues. CDR3 region: CASSVASASYEQYF. The CDR3 DNA is TGTGCCAGCAGTGTAGCTAGCGCCTCCTACGAGCAGTACTTC.

This sequence joins TRBV6-1 and TRBJ1-2; TRBD1 agrees at 10 bases. J lost 3 bases, V lost 2 bases, and 3 bases had no gene match. The CDR3 extends over 15 amino acids. Germline V lookup: CDR1 MNHNS, CDR2 SASEGT. DNA for the CDR3: TGTGCCAGCAGTGAACGAGGGACAGGGGACTATGGCTACACCTTC. It yields the protein CASSERGTGDYGYTF.

This rearrangement joins TRBV27 to TRBJ2-7; TRBD1 matches 9 bases. The CDR3 extends over 14 amino acids. V shed 5 bases and J 5 bases; nucleotides not matched to a gene: 7. CDR1 and CDR2 from the germline V gene are MNHEY and SMNVEV (reference sequence). CDR3 residues: CASSIGQGYNEQYF. CDR3 nucleotide sequence: TGTGCCAGCAGTATTGGACAGGGGTATAACGAGCAGTACTTC.

The chain is built from TRBV19 and TRBJ1-5, with TRBD1 matching over 11 bases. This CDR3 contains 15 residues. Per germline, CDR1 LNHDA and CDR2 SQIVND (reference sequence). Trimming took 7 bases from V and 2 from J; bases not matched to a gene: 4. CDR3 sequence: CASTTGQGGNQPQHF. CDR3 bases: TGTGCCAGTACCACGGGACAGGGGGGCAATCAGCCCCAGCATTTT.

This chain links TRBV5-1 with TRBJ1-1; TRBD1 might be the D (5 bases). The germline V gene has CDR1 SGHRS and CDR2 YFSETQ. V shed 0 bases and J shed 1 base, with 16 bases lying between them. This CDR3 is 17 amino acids long. CDR3 bases: TGCGCCAGCAGCTTGGAGTCAGGGTGGCTTGCGAACACTGAAGCTTTCTTT. It yields the protein CASSLESGWLANTEAFF. Variable domain in full (rest from reference TRBV5-1 and TRBJ1-1): KAGVTQTPRYLIKTRGQQVTLSCSPISGHRSVSWYQQTPGQGLQFLFEYFSETQRNKGNFPGRFSGRQFSNSRSEMNVSTLELGDSALYLCASSLESGWLANTEAFFGQGTRLTVV.

The chain recombines TRBV30 with TRBJ2-3; 7 bases fit TRBD2. Trimming cost V 8 bases and J 6 bases; bases outside gene matches: 8. This CDR3 has 12 residues. Germline CDR1 GTSNPN, CDR2 SVGIG (reference sequence). The CDR3 DNA follows: TGTGCCGGAGGGAGGGCTAAGGATACGCAGTATTTT. Amino acids: CAGGRAKDTQYF.

By frequency in the sample, this clone is large. The chain has TRBV6-1 and TRBJ2-1, with 8 positions matching TRBD1. The CDR3 totals 15 residues. The trim removed 5 bases at V and 8 bases at J, leaving 11 bases unmatched. The germline V gene has CDR1 MNHNS and CDR2 SASEGT. The CDR3 loop reads CASSRQGTGADEQFF. The CDR3 DNA is TGTGCCAGCAGTAGACAGGGGACGGGTGCAGATGAGCAGTTCTTC.